The source of this T cell receptor (beta chain) is a study of blood T cell repertoires in COVID-19. Method: immunoSEQ multiplex PCR; TCRdb's copy keeps in-frame clones and lacks some. Among 65,000 or so clones listed, approximately 84% were seen once. The CDR3 totals 13 residues. Trimming stripped 6 bases from V and 4 bases from J, with 7 bases between. In germline, CDR1 is ENHRY, CDR2 SYGVKD. The TCR sequence derives from a human donor in a cohort sampled during active COVID-19. The rearrangement links TRBV10-3 to TRBJ2-6; D is unclear. Sequenced: peripheral blood. CDR3 bases: TGTGCCATCAGAATCTCCGGGGCCAACGTCCTGACTTTC. Amino acids: CAIRISGANVLTF.